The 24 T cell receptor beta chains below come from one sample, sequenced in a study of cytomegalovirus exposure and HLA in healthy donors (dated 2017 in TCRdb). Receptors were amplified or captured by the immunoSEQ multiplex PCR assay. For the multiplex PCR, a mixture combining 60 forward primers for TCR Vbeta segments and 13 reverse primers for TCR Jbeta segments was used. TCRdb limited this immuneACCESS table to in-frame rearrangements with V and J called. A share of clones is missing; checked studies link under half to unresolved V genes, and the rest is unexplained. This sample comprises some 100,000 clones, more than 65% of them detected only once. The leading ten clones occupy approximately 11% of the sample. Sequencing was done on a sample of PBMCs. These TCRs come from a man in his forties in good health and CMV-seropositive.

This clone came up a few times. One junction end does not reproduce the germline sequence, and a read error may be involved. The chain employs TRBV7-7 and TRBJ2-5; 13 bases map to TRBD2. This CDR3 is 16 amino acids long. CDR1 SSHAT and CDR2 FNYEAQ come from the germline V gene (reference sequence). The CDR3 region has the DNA TGTGCTAGCAGCCCGGGACTAGCGGGGAGAAAAGAGACCCAGTACTTC. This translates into CASSPGLAGRKETQYF.

The CDR3 sequence is CASSLFRDRYSYEQYF. The CDR3, as DNA: TGTGCCAGCAGTTTATTTCGGGACAGATATTCCTACGAGCAGTACTTC. The chain recombines TRBV27 with TRBJ2-7; the match to TRBD1 covers 7 bases. Per germline, CDR1 MNHEY and CDR2 SMNVEV (reference sequence). Trimming cost V 1 base and J 1 base; bases outside gene matches: 7. This CDR3 comprises 16 residues.

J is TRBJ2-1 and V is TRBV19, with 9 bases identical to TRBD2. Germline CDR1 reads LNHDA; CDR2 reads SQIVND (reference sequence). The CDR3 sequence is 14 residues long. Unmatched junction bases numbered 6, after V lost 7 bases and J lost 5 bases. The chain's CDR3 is CASNLAGQNNEQFF. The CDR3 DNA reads TGTGCCAGTAATCTAGCGGGGCAAAACAATGAGCAGTTCTTC.

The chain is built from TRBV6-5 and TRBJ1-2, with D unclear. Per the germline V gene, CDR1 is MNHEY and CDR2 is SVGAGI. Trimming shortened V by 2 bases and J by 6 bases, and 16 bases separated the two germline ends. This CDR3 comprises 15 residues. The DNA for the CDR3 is TGTGCCAGCAGTTACGACGCGAGCAGGACTAATGGCTACACCTTC. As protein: CASSYDASRTNGYTF.

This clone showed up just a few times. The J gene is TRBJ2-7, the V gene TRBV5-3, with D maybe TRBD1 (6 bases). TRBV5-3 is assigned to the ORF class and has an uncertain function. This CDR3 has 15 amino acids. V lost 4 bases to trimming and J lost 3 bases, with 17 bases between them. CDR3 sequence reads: CARSPPEDSYYEQYF. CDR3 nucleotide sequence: TGTGCCAGAAGCCCCCCGGAGGACAGCTACTACGAGCAGTACTTC.

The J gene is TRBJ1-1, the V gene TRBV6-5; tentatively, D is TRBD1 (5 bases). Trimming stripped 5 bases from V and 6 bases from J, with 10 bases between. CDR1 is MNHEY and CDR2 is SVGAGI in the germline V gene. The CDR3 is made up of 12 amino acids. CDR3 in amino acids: CASSPGIPEAFF. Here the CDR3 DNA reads TGTGCCAGCAGTCCAGGGATTCCTGAAGCTTTCTTT.

The CDR3 sequence is CASSSRTVATLNYGYTF. The CDR3, as DNA: TGTGCCAGCAGTTCTCGGACAGTTGCCACTTTGAACTATGGCTACACCTTC. V is TRBV27 and J is TRBJ1-2; tentative D call: TRBD1 (6 bases). Germline values: CDR1 MNHEY, CDR2 SMNVEV (reference sequence). V was shortened by 4 bases and J by 2 bases, with 20 bases between the two germline ends. The CDR3 has 17 amino acids.

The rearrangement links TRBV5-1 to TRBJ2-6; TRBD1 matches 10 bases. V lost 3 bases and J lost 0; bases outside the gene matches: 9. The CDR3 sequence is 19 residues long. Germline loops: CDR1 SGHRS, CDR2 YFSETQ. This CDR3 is CASSSGQGSLHSGANVLTF. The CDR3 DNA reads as TGCGCCAGCAGCTCGGGACAGGGGTCCCTCCACTCTGGGGCCAACGTCCTGACTTTC.

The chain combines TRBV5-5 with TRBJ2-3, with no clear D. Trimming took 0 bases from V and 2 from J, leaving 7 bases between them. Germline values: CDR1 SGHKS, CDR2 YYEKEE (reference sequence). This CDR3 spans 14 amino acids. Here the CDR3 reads CASSLEQNTDTQYF. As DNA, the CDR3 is TGTGCCAGCAGCTTGGAACAGAACACAGATACGCAGTATTTT.

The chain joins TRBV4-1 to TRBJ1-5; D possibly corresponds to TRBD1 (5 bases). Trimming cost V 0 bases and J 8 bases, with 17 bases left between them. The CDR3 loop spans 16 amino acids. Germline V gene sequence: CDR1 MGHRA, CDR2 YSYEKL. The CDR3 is CASSQDMGQGLKPQHF. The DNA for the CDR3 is TGCGCCAGCAGCCAAGACATGGGTCAGGGTCTGAAGCCCCAGCATTTT.

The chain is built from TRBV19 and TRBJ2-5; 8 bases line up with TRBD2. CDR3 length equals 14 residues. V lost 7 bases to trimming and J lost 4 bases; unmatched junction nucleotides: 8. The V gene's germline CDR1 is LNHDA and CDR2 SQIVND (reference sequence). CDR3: CASNTGGLGETQYF. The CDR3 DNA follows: TGTGCCAGTAACACGGGGGGGCTTGGAGAGACCCAGTACTTC.

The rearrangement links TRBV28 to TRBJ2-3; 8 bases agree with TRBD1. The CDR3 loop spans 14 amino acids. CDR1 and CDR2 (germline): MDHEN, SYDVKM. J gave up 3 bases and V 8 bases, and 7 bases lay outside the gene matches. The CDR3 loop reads CASAKGQGTDTQYF. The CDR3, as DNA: TGTGCCAGCGCCAAAGGACAGGGTACAGATACGCAGTATTTT.

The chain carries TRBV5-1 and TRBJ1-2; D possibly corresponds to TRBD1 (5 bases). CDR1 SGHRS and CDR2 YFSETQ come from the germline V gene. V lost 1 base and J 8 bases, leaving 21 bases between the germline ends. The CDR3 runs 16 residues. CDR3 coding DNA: TGCGCCAGCAGCTTGTCTGGAGCCGAAACAGGACGAGGCTACACCTTC. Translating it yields CASSLSGAETGRGYTF.

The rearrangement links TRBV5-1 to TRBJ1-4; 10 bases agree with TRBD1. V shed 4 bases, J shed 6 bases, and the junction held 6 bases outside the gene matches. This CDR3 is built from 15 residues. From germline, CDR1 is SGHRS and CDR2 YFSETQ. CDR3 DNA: TGCGCCAGCAGCCTACCGGGACAGGGGTATGAAAAACTGTTTTTT. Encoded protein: CASSLPGQGYEKLFF.

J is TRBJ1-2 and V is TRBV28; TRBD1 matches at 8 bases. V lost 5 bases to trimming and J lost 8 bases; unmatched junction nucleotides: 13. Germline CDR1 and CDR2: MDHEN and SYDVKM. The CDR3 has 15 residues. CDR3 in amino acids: CASSPPQWQGAGYTF. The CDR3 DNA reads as TGTGCCAGCAGTCCCCCCCAATGGCAGGGGGCCGGCTACACCTTC.

CDR3: CASSLGRDYTIYF. The CDR3 DNA follows: TGTGCCAGTTCCCTTGGACGGGACTACACCATATATTTT. The gene calls are TRBV19 and TRBJ1-3; possibly TRBD1 for D (5 bases). The CDR3 has 13 residues. The V end lost 8 bases, the J end lost 8 bases, and 16 bases lay between the germline ends. Germline values: CDR1 LNHDA, CDR2 SQIVND (reference sequence).

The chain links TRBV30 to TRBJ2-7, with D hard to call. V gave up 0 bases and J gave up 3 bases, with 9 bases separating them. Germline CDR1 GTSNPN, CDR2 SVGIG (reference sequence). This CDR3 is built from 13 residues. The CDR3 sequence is CAWSVGINYEQYF. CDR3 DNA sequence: TGTGCCTGGAGTGTGGGCATAAACTACGAGCAGTACTTC.

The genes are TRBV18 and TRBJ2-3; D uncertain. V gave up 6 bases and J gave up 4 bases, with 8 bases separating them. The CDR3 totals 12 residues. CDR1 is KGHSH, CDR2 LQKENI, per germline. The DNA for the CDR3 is TGTGCCAGCTCTCAGCGCTCAGATACGCAGTATTTT. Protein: CASSQRSDTQYF.

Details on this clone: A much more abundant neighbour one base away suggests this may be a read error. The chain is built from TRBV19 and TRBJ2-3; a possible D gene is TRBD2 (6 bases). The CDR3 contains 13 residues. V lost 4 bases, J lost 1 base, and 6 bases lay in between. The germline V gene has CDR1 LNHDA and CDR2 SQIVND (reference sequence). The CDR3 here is CASSTSGTDTQYF. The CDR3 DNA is TGTGCCAGTAGTACTAGCGGCACAGATACGCAGTATTTT.

CDR3 amino acids: CSVTDRVNSPLHF. The CDR3 nucleotides read TGCAGCGTTACAGACAGGGTAAATTCACCCCTCCACTTT. The chain is built from TRBV29-1 and TRBJ1-6; TRBD1 agrees at 7 bases. Germline V gene data show CDR1 as SQVTM and CDR2 as ANQGSEA. The CDR3 totals 13 residues. The J segment lost 7 bases and the V segment lost 5 bases, leaving 5 bases of the junction unmatched.

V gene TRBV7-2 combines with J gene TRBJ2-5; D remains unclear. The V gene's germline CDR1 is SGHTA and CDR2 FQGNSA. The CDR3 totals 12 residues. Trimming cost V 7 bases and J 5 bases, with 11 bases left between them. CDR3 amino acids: CASTPSRETQYF. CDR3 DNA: TGTGCCAGCACCCCTAGTAGGGAGACCCAGTACTTC.

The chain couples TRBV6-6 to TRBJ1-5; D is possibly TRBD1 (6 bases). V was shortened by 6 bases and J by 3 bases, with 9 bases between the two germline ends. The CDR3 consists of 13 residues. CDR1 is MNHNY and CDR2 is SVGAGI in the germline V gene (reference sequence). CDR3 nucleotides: TGTGCCAGCAGGGACAGTGACAATCAGCCCCAGCATTTT. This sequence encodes CASRDSDNQPQHF.

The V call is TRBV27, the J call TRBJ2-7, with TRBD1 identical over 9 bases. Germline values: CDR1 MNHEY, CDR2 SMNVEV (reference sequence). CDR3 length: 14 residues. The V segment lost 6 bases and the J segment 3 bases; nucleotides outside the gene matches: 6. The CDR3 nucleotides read TGTGCCAGCAGCCACAGGGGGCGCTTCTACGAGCAGTACTTC. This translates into CASSHRGRFYEQYF.

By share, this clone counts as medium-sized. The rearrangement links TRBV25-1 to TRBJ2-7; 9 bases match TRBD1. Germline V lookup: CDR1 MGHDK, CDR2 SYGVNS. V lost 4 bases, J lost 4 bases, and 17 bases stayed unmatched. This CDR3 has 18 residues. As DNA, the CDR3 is TGTGCCAGCAGTGCCCCGACCGTGGACAGGGGCGGGTTATACGAGCAGTACTTC. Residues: CASSAPTVDRGGLYEQYF.